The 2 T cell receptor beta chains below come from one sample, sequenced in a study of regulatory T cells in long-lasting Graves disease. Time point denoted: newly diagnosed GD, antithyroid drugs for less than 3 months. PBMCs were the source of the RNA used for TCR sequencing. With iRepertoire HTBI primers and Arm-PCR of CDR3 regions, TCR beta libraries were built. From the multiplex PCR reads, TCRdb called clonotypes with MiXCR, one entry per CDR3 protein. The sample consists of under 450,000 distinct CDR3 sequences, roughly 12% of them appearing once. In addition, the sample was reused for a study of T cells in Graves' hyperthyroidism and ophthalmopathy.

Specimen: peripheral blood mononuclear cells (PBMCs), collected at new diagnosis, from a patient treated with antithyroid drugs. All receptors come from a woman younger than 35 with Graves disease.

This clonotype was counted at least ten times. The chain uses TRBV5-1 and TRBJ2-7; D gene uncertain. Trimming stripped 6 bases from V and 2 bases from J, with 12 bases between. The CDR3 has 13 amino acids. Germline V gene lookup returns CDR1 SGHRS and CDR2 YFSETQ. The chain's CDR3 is CASTPDLTYEQYF. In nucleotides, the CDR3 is TGCGCCAGCACCCCCGACTTGACCTACGAGCAGTACTTC.

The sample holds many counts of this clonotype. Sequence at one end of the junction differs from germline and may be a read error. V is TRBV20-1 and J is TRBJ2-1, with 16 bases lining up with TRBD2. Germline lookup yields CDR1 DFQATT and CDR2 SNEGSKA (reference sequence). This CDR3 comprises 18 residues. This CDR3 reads CNARQTGTSGGGFYEQFF. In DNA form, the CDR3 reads TGCAATGCTCGCCAGACCGGGACTAGCGGGGGGGGGTTTTATGAGCAGTTCTTC.